The rows below give T cell receptor beta chains drawn from one sample of a study of post-analysis software for immune sequencing data. TCRdb re-called the PCR reads with MiXCR, one entry per CDR3 protein. Among 700,000 to 800,000 distinct CDR3 sequences listed, 25% to 30% were seen once. Sequenced: blood. The receptor set was obtained from a girl under 18 with multiple sclerosis. Both conserved end residues are part of each CDR3. D genes are given only for firm matches. Expanded clones get a size class; other rows say once, few or many, or leave the size out.

NA,TRBV12-3/TRBV12-4,NA,TRBJ1-5,CASRKRGLNYGNQPQHF,TGTGCCAGCCGAAAAAGGGGCTTGAATTACGGCAATCAGCCCCAGCATTTT
NA,TRBV12-3/TRBV12-4,TRBD1,TRBJ1-2,CASNPKRSRGGLGYTF,TGTGCCAGCAACCCAAAGCGATCTAGAGGGGGCCTAGGCTACACCTTC
few,TRBV20-1,NA,TRBJ2-3,CSASRGQSTDTQYF,TGCAGTGCTAGCAGGGGCCAAAGCACAGATACGCAGTATTTT
NA,TRBV12-3/TRBV12-4,NA,TRBJ1-1,CASSTTGNTEAFF,TGTGCCAGCAGTACAACAGGGAACACTGAAGCTTTCTTT
NA,TRBV5-1,NA,TRBJ2-3,CASSLQQASTDTQYF,TGCGCCAGCAGCTTGCAACAGGCTAGCACAGATACGCAGTATTTT
NA,TRBV12-3/TRBV12-4,NA,TRBJ2-3,CASSYSGRRSDTQYF,TGTGCCAGCAGTTATTCCGGCAGGCGGTCAGATACGCAGTATTTT
NA,TRBV4-1,NA,TRBJ2-5,CASSQEHIGPQETQYF,TGCGCCAGCAGCCAAGAGCACATAGGACCACAAGAGACCCAGTACTTC
NA,TRBV20-1,NA,TRBJ2-3,CSARGLGSTGSTDTQYF,TGCAGTGCTCGGGGGTTGGGCTCGACAGGTAGCACAGATACGCAGTATTTT
NA,TRBV7-2,TRBD2,TRBJ2-1,CASSLVVGGAAYNEQFF,TGTGCCAGCAGCTTAGTCGTCGGGGGGGCTGCCTACAATGAGCAGTTCTTC
NA,TRBV20-1,TRBD2,TRBJ2-7,CSARPGLAVAYEQYF,TGCAGTGCTAGACCGGGACTAGCGGTAGCCTACGAGCAGTACTTC
NA,TRBV20-1,NA,TRBJ2-7,CSARDPGFPTFEQYF,TGCAGTGCTAGAGATCCTGGCTTTCCTACGTTCGAGCAGTACTTC
NA,TRBV12-3/TRBV12-4,NA,TRBJ2-7,CASSQGLFYEQYF,TGTGCCAGCAGCCAAGGACTCTTCTACGAGCAGTACTTC
NA,TRBV4-3,NA,TRBJ2-7,CASSQGLTAREQYF,TGCGCCAGCAGCCAAGGACTCACGGCGCGGGAGCAGTACTTC
NA,TRBV10-3,NA,TRBJ1-4,CAISGGGSGEKLFF,TGTGCCATCAGCGGCGGGGGGTCTGGTGAAAAACTGTTTTTT
NA,TRBV7-9,NA,TRBJ1-2,CASSLVAYYGYTF,TGTGCCAGCAGCTTAGTCGCGTACTATGGCTACACCTTC
NA,TRBV20-1,NA,TRBJ2-1,CSASRQGASNEQFF,TGCAGTGCTAGCAGGCAGGGAGCTTCCAATGAGCAGTTCTTC
NA,TRBV28,NA,TRBJ1-6,CASRSGPANSPLHF,TGTGCCAGCAGGTCGGGACCGGCAAATTCACCCCTCCACTTT
many,TRBV7-2,NA,TRBJ2-3,CASSLTRTTDTQYF,TGTGCCAGCAGCTTGACCAGGACCACAGATACGCAGTATTTT
NA,TRBV7-2,TRBD2,TRBJ2-3,CASSGRAVTDTQYF,TGTGCCAGCAGCGGGAGGGCCGTCACAGATACGCAGTATTTT
NA,TRBV12-3/TRBV12-4,TRBD1,TRBJ1-4,CASSLGQGVEKLFF,TGTGCCAGCAGTTTGGGACAGGGGGTTGAAAAACTGTTTTTT
few,TRBV29-1,NA,TRBJ2-7,CSVGQGYAYEQYF,TGCAGCGTTGGCCAGGGCTATGCCTACGAGCAGTACTTC
few,TRBV2,TRBD1,TRBJ1-5,CASSWTGYSNQPQHF,TGTGCCAGCAGTTGGACAGGGTACAGCAATCAGCCCCAGCATTTT
few,TRBV7-2,NA,TRBJ2-1,CASSLVRLEENEQFF,TGTGCCAGCAGCTTAGTTCGGCTGGAGGAGAATGAGCAGTTCTTC
NA,TRBV20-1,NA,TRBJ2-7,CSVPWSAEQYF,TGCAGTGTCCCATGGTCGGCCGAGCAGTACTTC
NA,TRBV3-1,TRBD2,TRBJ2-5,CASSQPGSGTRETQYF,TGTGCCAGCAGCCAACCCGGGAGCGGGACTCGGGAGACCCAGTACTTC
many,TRBV5-1,TRBD2,TRBJ2-7,CASSEGTRSNYEQYF,TGCGCCAGCAGCGAAGGGACTAGGTCGAACTACGAGCAGTACTTC
NA,TRBV4-3,NA,TRBJ2-7,CASSRVGRAETYEQYF,TGCGCCAGCAGCCGGGTTGGGCGGGCAGAAACCTACGAGCAGTACTTC
few,TRBV20-1,TRBD1,TRBJ1-5,CSARPDRGVNQPQHF,TGCAGTGCTAGACCGGACAGGGGAGTCAATCAGCCCCAGCATTTT
NA,TRBV7-9,NA,TRBJ1-1,CASSIPSGGGGTEAFF,TGTGCCAGCAGCATACCCTCGGGCGGGGGCGGCACTGAAGCTTTCTTT